The rows below give T cell receptor beta chains drawn from one sample of a study of a mutant IDH1 vaccine in newly diagnosed glioma. No antigens are known for them. Using immunoSEQ multiplex PCR, the repertoire was profiled, and TCRdb retains in-frame clones only, with some absent. The table shows under 65,000 clones, with approximately 80% occurring only once. The starting material was PBMCs, obtained from a glioma patient whose treatment included an IDH1 peptide vaccine. The origin of the receptors is a man between 45 and 60 years old with glioma. The CDR3 runs from the conserved cysteine through the conserved F or W. A D gene is named only where the DNA matches it firmly. The size entry is marked missing in some rows and otherwise reads once, few, many or a size class.

cdr3_aa	cdr3_nt	v_call	j_call	cdr3_length	clone_size	d_call
CASSVGNMNTEAFF	TGTGCCAGTAGTGTCGGAAACATGAACACTGAAGCTTTCTTT	TRBV19	TRBJ1-1	14	-	-
CAISGDRANYGYTF	TGTGCCATCAGTGGGGACAGGGCTAACTATGGCTACACCTTC	TRBV10-3	TRBJ1-2	14	-	TRBD1
CSAPRDTEAFF	TGCAGTGCTCCAAGGGATACTGAAGCTTTCTTT	TRBV20-1	TRBJ1-1	11	once	-
CASTPGTSGYEQYF	TGTGCCAGCACCCCCGGGACTAGCGGCTACGAGCAGTACTTC	TRBV6-5	TRBJ2-7	14	-	TRBD2
CASTWDGRAGANVLTF	TGTGCCAGCACCTGGGACGGGAGGGCTGGGGCCAACGTCCTGACTTTC	TRBV2	TRBJ2-6	16	-	TRBD2
CASKLASGGGGTQYF	TGTGCCAGCAAGTTAGCTAGCGGGGGGGGAGGGACCCAGTACTTC	TRBV2	TRBJ2-5	15	-	TRBD2
CASSFLGQPQHF	TGTGCCAGCAGTTTTTTAGGACAGCCCCAGCATTTT	TRBV27	TRBJ1-5	12	once	-
CASGIAGGTGELFF	TGTGCCAGCGGGATAGCGGGGGGCACCGGGGAGCTGTTTTTT	TRBV9	TRBJ2-2	14	once	TRBD2
CASSPARVGELFF	TGTGCCAGCAGTCCTGCCCGGGTCGGGGAGCTGTTTTTT	TRBV27	TRBJ2-2	13	-	-
CASSEGRGDEQYF	TGTGCCAGCAGTGAAGGTCGAGGGGACGAGCAGTACTTC	TRBV6-1	TRBJ2-7	13	few	-
CASSLTTGLHYTQYF	TGTGCCAGCAGTCTCACGACAGGTCTCCATTATACGCAGTATTTT	TRBV5-4	TRBJ2-3	15	-	-
CASSLQGRPYEQYF	TGTGCCAGCAGCTTACAGGGGAGGCCCTACGAGCAGTACTTC	TRBV7-9	TRBJ2-7	14	-	-